Listed here are 23 T cell receptor beta chains from one sample, sequenced in a study of blood T cell repertoires in COVID-19 (TCRdb year 2020). The library relied on the immunoSEQ multiplex PCR assay. TCRdb holds this immuneACCESS table with in-frame rearrangements only. Some clones are missing; in checked studies, unresolved V genes explain under half, and the rest has no known cause. In this sample the table shows 250,000 or so clones, 91% of which occur a single time. In total, the top ten clones hold 2.5% to 3% of the sample. The sample was PBMCs or T cells enriched from blood (not recorded which). The receptors were sampled from a man between 35 and 55 years old who had been exposed to COVID-19.

The J gene is TRBJ2-7, the V gene TRBV4-1, with a possible D match to TRBD2 (6 bases). V was pared by 3 bases and J by 4 bases, with 7 bases between. This CDR3 contains 12 residues. The germline V gene has CDR1 MGHRA and CDR2 YSYEKL. This chain's CDR3 is CASSQTSYEQYF. In DNA form, the CDR3 reads TGCGCCAGCAGCCAGACTAGTTACGAGCAGTACTTC.

This chain links TRBV13 with TRBJ2-7; TRBD2 might be the D (6 bases). The CDR3 totals 16 residues. V gave up 1 base and J gave up 0 bases, with 13 bases separating them. CDR1 and CDR2 from the germline V gene are PRHDT and FYEKMQ (reference sequence). The CDR3 nucleotides are TGTGCCAGCAGCTTAGTTGCGACTAGTAGCTCCTACGAGCAGTACTTC. Residues: CASSLVATSSSYEQYF. Combining the CDR3 with reference TRBV13 and TRBJ2-7 gives the whole variable domain AAGVIQSPRHLIKEKRETATLKCYPIPRHDTVYWYQQGPGQDPQFLISFYEKMQSDKGSIPDRFSAQQFSDYHSELNMSSLELGDSALYFCASSLVATSSSYEQYFGPGTRLTVT.

This chain connects TRBV3-1 (or the pseudogene TRBV3-2) to TRBJ1-1; the match to TRBD1 covers 8 bases. This CDR3 spans 15 amino acids. V shed 3 bases, J shed 0 bases, and the junction held 3 bases outside the gene matches. Germline lookup yields CDR1 LGHDT and CDR2 YNNKEL (reference sequence). CDR3 sequence: CASSQGDRLNTEAFF. In nucleotides, the CDR3 is TGTGCCAGCAGCCAGGGGGACAGGTTGAACACTGAAGCTTTCTTT.

V and J are TRBV6-5 and TRBJ2-7; D is perhaps TRBD2 (7 bases). CDR1 MNHEY and CDR2 SVGAGI come from the germline V gene. This CDR3 has 15 residues. V shed 2 bases and J shed 4 bases, with 15 bases lying between them. CDR3 protein: CASSYPGASGYEQYF. The CDR3 nucleotides read TGTGCCAGCAGTTACCCAGGGGCTAGCGGTTACGAGCAGTACTTC.

This clone is a singleton in its sample. The V call is TRBV5-1, the J call TRBJ1-4; no firm D call. V was pared by 0 bases and J by 4 bases, with 10 bases between. CDR1 and CDR2 from the germline V gene are SGHRS and YFSETQ. The CDR3 sequence is 15 residues long. CDR3 DNA: TGCGCCAGCAGCTTGGGACTTGCGAATAATGAAAAACTGTTTTTT. Translation: CASSLGLANNEKLFF. Based on the CDR3 plus reference TRBV5-1 and TRBJ1-4, the full variable domain is KAGVTQTPRYLIKTRGQQVTLSCSPISGHRSVSWYQQTPGQGLQFLFEYFSETQRNKGNFPGRFSGRQFSNSRSEMNVSTLELGDSALYLCASSLGLANNEKLFFGSGTQLSVL.

J is TRBJ2-2 and V is TRBV12-5; 7 positions agree with TRBD1. J gave up 3 bases and V 2 bases, and 12 bases lay outside the gene matches. This CDR3 is 18 amino acids long. Germline V gives CDR1 LGHNT, CDR2 FRNRAP. This CDR3 reads CASGLSPDRVYDTGELFF. CDR3 coding DNA: TGTGCTAGTGGTTTGTCCCCCGACAGGGTGTATGACACCGGGGAGCTGTTTTTT.

The DNA for the CDR3 is TGTGCCAGCAGCTTGGGCAGGGTGTGGGGCTACACCTTC. Its protein is CASSLGRVWGYTF. The chain links TRBV5-6 to TRBJ1-2; D is possibly TRBD1 (5 bases). The CDR3 contains 13 residues. From germline, CDR1 is SGHDT and CDR2 YYEEEE. The V gene lost 0 bases and the J gene lost 8 bases, with 11 bases spanning the gap.

The V gene is TRBV19, the J gene TRBJ2-3, with 13 nucleotides matching TRBD2. V shed 4 bases, J shed 2 bases, and the junction held 15 bases outside the gene matches. The CDR3 totals 20 residues. Germline V gene sequence: CDR1 LNHDA, CDR2 SQIVND (reference sequence). The chain's CDR3 is CASSTIGLAGEGGDTDTQYF. CDR3 nucleotides: TGTGCCAGTAGTACGATTGGACTAGCGGGAGAGGGGGGTGACACAGATACGCAGTATTTT. The whole variable domain, filled in from reference TRBV19 and TRBJ2-3, reads DGGITQSPKYLFRKEGQNVTLSCEQNLNHDAMYWYRQDPGQGLRLIYYSQIVNDFQKGDIAEGYSVSREKKESFPLTVTSAQKNPTAFYLCASSTIGLAGEGGDTDTQYFGPGTRLTVL.

This clone occurred once. V gene TRBV19 combines with J gene TRBJ2-6, with 8 bases lining up with TRBD1. With 5 bases clipped from V and 5 bases from J, the junction kept 20 bases outside the gene matches. Looked up from germline, CDR1 is LNHDA and CDR2 is SQIVND (reference sequence). The CDR3 contains 20 residues. Here the CDR3 DNA reads TGTGCCAGTAGTCCGTCCGGGACCTCGATCCACAGGGGGTGGGCCAACGTCCTGACTTTC. Protein product: CASSPSGTSIHRGWANVLTF.

This chain joins TRBV3-1 (or the pseudogene TRBV3-2) and TRBJ2-5; TRBD2 is a possible D gene (6 bases). CDR3 length: 15 amino acids. The germline V gene has CDR1 LGHDT and CDR2 YNNKEL (reference sequence). The germline V and J ends were trimmed by 4 bases and 4 bases, with 16 bases remaining between them. The CDR3 region has the DNA TGTGCCAGCAGCCCTAGTGGCGGGAAGGCAGAGACCCAGTACTTC. As protein: CASSPSGGKAETQYF.

This clone was seen once. V is TRBV5-1 and J is TRBJ2-3; 7 bases fit TRBD1. With 4 bases clipped from V and 1 base from J, the junction kept 6 bases outside the gene matches. Germline CDR1 SGHRS, CDR2 YFSETQ. This CDR3 is built from 15 residues. As DNA, the CDR3 is TGCGCCAGCAGCGGCTACAGGGGAGGCACAGATACGCAGTATTTT. It encodes CASSGYRGGTDTQYF.

The chain joins TRBV3-1 (or the pseudogene TRBV3-2) to TRBJ2-1; 8 positions agree with TRBD2. CDR1 and CDR2 (germline): LGHDT, YNNKEL (reference sequence). Trimming took 3 bases from V and 2 from J; bases not matched to a gene: 6. The CDR3 has 16 amino acids. For the CDR3, the DNA is TGTGCCAGCAGCCAGTACGGGAGGGGCGCCTACAATGAGCAGTTCTTC. Translating gives CASSQYGRGAYNEQFF.

V gene TRBV12-5 combines with J gene TRBJ2-1; D is ambiguous. The CDR3 has 11 amino acids. Germline V gives CDR1 LGHNT, CDR2 FRNRAP. Between the trimmed V and J ends, which lost 1 base and 8 bases, there was a span of 3 bases. CDR3 nucleotides: TGTGCTAGTGGTTTGGCCGATGAGCAGTTCTTC. Translated: CASGLADEQFF. The variable domain in full, with the rest retrieved from reference TRBV12-5 and TRBJ2-1, is DARVTQTPRHKVTEMGQEVTMRCQPILGHNTVFWYRQTMMQGLELLAYFRNRAPLDDSGMPKDRFSAEMPDATLATLKIQPSEPRDSAVYFCASGLADEQFFGPGTRLTVL.

The chain couples TRBV12-3 or TRBV12-4 to TRBJ1-3; no definite D call. V was clipped by 6 bases and J by 4 bases, with 7 bases between them. The CDR3 runs to 12 residues. The CDR3 DNA reads TGTGCCAGCAGGTTCACAGGAAACACCATATATTTT. Translation gives CASRFTGNTIYF.

This clone appeared a single time. An end of the junction differs from the germline gene, which may be a read error. This rearrangement joins TRBV7-3 to TRBJ2-3; 11 nucleotides match TRBD2. The CDR3 is made up of 16 amino acids. CDR1 and CDR2 from the germline V gene are SGHTA and FQGTGA. As DNA, the CDR3 is TGTGCCAGCAGCCTAACGGCTAGCGGGAGGACAGATACGCAGTATTTT. Its translation is CASSLTASGRTDTQYF.

Only a few counts were recorded for this clone. This chain joins TRBV5-4 and TRBJ2-5; 11 nucleotides align to TRBD1. V trimming: 3 bases; J trimming: 5 bases; junction bases outside the gene matches: 6. Looked up from germline, CDR1 is SGHNT and CDR2 is YYREEE (reference sequence). The CDR3 has 15 residues. In DNA, the CDR3 is TGTGCCAGCAGCTCTCGGACAGGGGGCCAGGAGACCCAGTACTTC. Translation: CASSSRTGGQETQYF.

The genes are TRBV6-2 or TRBV6-3 and TRBJ2-7; TRBD2 might be the D (5 bases). The ends were cut back, 6 bases at V and 3 bases at J, with 12 bases in the middle. Per germline, CDR1 MNHEY and CDR2 SVGEGT. The CDR3 consists of 13 residues. CDR3 DNA: TGTGCCAGCAGCTCCACCGGGGTCTACGAGCAGTACTTC. Its translation: CASSSTGVYEQYF.

The chain joins TRBV28 to TRBJ1-2; a possible D gene is TRBD1 (6 bases). The germline V gene encodes CDR1 MDHEN and CDR2 SYDVKM. There are 14 residues in the CDR3. V lost 4 bases, J lost 2 bases, and 11 bases lay in between. The CDR3 DNA sequence: TGTGCCAGCAGTTCCAGGGGCCTAAACTATGGCTACACCTTC. This codes for CASSSRGLNYGYTF.

This clone was seen a single time. The rearrangement links TRBV6-5 to TRBJ1-3, with no clear D. The germline V gene has CDR1 MNHEY and CDR2 SVGAGI. CDR3 length equals 15 residues. Trimming pared 4 bases from V and 2 bases from J, leaving 12 bases between. For the CDR3, the DNA is TGTGCCAGCAGTTCCCCAGGTTTAACTGGAAACACCATATATTTT. Encoded protein: CASSSPGLTGNTIYF.

The chain links TRBV7-9 to TRBJ1-2, with TRBD1 identical over 7 bases. Germline-derived CDR1 and CDR2 are SEHNR and FQNEAQ (reference sequence). V gave up 5 bases and J gave up 6 bases; unmatched junction bases: 3. There are 12 residues in the CDR3. The CDR3, as DNA: TGTGCCAGCAGCCAGGGGGTTGATGGCTACACCTTC. Protein sequence: CASSQGVDGYTF.

The rearrangement joins TRBV2 to TRBJ1-5; 8 bases align to TRBD1. The germline V gene encodes CDR1 SNHLY and CDR2 FYNNEI. The CDR3 runs 16 residues. The V and J ends lost 4 bases and 0 bases, in that order; junction bases with no gene match: 5. The CDR3 coding sequence is TGTGCCAGCAGTGTTCAGGGGGCTATTAGCAATCAGCCCCAGCATTTT. Translation gives CASSVQGAISNQPQHF.

This clone was observed once. The chain carries TRBV28 and TRBJ1-4; no reliable D call. The CDR3 loop spans 12 amino acids. Germline CDR1 reads MDHEN; CDR2 reads SYDVKM. V lost 7 bases and J lost 4, with 7 bases in between. The CDR3 spells CASTAHNEKLFF. DNA for the CDR3: TGTGCCAGCACAGCGCATAATGAAAAACTGTTTTTT.

This chain uses TRBV10-1 with TRBJ1-2; D remains unclear. The CDR3 covers 18 residues. Deletions cut 2 bases from V and 2 bases from J, with 21 bases between. Germline-derived CDR1 and CDR2 are WNHNN and SYGVQD (reference sequence). The CDR3: CASSEHTFRVGGNYGYTF. The DNA of the CDR3 is TGCGCCAGCAGTGAGCATACCTTTCGGGTAGGAGGAAACTATGGCTACACCTTC.